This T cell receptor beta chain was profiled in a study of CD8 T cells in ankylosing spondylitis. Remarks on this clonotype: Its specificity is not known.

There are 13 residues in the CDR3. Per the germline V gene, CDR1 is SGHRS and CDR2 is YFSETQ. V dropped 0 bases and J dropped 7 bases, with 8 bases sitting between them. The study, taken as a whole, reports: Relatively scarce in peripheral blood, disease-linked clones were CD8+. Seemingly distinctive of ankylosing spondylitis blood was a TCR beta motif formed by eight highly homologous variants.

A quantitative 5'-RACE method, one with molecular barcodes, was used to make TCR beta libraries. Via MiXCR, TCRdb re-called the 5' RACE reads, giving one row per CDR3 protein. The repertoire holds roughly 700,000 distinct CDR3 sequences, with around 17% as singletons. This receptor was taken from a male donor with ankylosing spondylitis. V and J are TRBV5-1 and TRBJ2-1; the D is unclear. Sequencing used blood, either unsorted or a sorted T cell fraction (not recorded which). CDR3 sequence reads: CASSLGRINEQFF. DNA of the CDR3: TGCGCCAGCAGCTTGGGCAGGATAAATGAGCAGTTCTTC.